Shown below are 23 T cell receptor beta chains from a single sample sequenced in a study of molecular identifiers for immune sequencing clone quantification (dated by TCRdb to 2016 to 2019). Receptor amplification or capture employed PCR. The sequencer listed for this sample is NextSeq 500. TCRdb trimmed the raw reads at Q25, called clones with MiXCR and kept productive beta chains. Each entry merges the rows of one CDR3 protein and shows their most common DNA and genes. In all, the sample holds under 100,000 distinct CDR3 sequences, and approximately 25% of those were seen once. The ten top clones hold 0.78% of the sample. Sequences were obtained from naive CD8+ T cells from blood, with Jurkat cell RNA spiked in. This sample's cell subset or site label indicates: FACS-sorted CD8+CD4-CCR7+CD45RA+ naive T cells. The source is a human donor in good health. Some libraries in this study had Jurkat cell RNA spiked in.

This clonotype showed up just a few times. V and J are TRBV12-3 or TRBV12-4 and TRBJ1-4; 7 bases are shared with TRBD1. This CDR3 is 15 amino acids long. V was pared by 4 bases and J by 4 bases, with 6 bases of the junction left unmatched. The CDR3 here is CASSSPGQLNEKLFF. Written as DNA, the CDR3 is TGTGCCAGCAGTTCCCCGGGACAGCTTAATGAAAAACTGTTTTTT.

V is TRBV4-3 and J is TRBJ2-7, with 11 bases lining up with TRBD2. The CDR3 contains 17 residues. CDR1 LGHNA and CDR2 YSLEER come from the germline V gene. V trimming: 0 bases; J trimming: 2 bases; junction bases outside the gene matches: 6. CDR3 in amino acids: CASSQDSLAGGPYEQYF. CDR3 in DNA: TGCGCCAGCAGCCAAGATTCCCTAGCGGGAGGTCCCTACGAGCAGTACTTC.

CDR3 coding DNA: TGTGCCAGCAGCCCTAATCTGAGCGGGAGGGTCTACAATGAGCAGTTCTTC. Translation: CASSPNLSGRVYNEQFF. The chain couples TRBV11-2 to TRBJ2-1; 10 nucleotides line up with TRBD2. The CDR3 is 17 residues long. Trimming removed 5 bases from V and 3 bases from J; junction bases left unmatched: 10. The germline gives CDR1 SGHAT, CDR2 FQNNGV.

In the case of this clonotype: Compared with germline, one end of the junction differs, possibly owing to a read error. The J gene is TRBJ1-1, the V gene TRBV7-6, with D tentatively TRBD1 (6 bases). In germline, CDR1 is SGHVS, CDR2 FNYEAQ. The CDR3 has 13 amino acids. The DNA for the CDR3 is TGTGCCAGCGCCGGGACATTGAACACTGAAGCTATCTTT. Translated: CASAGTLNTEAIF.

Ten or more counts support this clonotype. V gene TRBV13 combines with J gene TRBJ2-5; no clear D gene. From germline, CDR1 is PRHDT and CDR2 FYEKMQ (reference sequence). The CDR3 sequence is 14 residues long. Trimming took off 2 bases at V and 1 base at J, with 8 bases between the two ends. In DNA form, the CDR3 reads TGTGCCAGCAGCTTACTTCCCCGCCAAGAGACCCAGTACTTC. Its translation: CASSLLPRQETQYF.

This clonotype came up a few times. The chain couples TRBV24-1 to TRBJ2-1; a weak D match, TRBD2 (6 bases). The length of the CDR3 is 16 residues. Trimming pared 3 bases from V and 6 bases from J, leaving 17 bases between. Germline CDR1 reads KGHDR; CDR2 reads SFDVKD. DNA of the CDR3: TGTGCCACCAGTGATAGTCGTCTAGCGACCGTCAATGAGCAGTTCTTC. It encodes CATSDSRLATVNEQFF.

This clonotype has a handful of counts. The CDR3 region has the DNA TGTGCCAGCAGTACAACAGGATTCTATGGCTACACCTTC. The encoded protein is CASSTTGFYGYTF. The chain uses TRBV27 and TRBJ1-2, with D possibly being TRBD1 (5 bases). The CDR3 contains 13 residues. Germline CDR1 reads MNHEY; CDR2 reads SMNVEV (reference sequence). V lost 5 bases to trimming and J lost 4 bases, with 11 bases between them.

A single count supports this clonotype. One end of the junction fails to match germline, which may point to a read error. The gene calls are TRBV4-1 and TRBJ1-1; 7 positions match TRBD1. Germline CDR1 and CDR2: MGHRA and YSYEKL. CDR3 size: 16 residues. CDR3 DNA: TGCGCCGGCAGCCAAGATGAAACAGGGGCGAACACTGAAGCTTTCTTT. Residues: CAGSQDETGANTEAFF.

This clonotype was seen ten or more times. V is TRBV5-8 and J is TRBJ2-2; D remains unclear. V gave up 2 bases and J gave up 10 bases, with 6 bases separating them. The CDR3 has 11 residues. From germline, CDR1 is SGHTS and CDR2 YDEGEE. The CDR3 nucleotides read TGTGCCAGCAGCTTTCCCCTGGAGCTGTTTTTT. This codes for CASSFPLELFF.

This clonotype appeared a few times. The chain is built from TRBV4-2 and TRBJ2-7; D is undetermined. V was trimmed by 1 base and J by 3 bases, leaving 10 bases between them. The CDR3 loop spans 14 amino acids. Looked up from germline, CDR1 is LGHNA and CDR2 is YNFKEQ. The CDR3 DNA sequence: TGTGCCAGCAGCCAAGGAGACACCAGCTACGAGCAGTACTTC. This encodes CASSQGDTSYEQYF.

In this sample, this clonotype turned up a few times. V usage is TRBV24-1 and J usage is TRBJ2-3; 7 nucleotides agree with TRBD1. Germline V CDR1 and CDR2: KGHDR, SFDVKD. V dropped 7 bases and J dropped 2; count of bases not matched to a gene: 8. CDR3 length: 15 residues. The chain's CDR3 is CATSEGDSYTDTQYF. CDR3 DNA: TGTGCCACCAGCGAGGGGGACAGCTACACAGATACGCAGTATTTT.

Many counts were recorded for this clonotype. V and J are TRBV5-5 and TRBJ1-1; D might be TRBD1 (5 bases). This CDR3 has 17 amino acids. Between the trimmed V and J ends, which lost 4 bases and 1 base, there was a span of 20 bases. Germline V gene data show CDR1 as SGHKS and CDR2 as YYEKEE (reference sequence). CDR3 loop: CASSLESLTDWNTEAFF. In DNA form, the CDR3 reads TGTGCCAGCAGCCTCGAAAGTCTGACAGACTGGAACACTGAAGCTTTCTTT.

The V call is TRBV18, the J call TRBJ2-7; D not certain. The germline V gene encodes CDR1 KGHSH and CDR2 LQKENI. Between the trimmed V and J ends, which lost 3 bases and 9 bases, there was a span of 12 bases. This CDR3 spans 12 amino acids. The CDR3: CASSPGPTWQYF. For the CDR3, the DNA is TGTGCCAGCTCACCTGGGCCCACCTGGCAGTACTTC.

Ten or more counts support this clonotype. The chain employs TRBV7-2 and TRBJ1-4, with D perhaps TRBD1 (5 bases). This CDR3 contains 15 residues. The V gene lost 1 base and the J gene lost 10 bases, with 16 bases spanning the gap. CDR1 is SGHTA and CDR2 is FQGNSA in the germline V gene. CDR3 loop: CASSLVGAGPGKLFF. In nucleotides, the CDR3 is TGTGCCAGCAGCTTAGTAGGGGCGGGACCGGGAAAACTGTTTTTT. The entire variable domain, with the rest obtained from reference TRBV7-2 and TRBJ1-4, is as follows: GAGVSQSPSNKVTEKGKDVELRCDPISGHTALYWYRQSLGQGLEFLIYFQGNSAPDKSGLPSDRFSAERTGGSVSTLTIQRTQQEDSAVYLCASSLVGAGPGKLFFGSGTQLSVL.

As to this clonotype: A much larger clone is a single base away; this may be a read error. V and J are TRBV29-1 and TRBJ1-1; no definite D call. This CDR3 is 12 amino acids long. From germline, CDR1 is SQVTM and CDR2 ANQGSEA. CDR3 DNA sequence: TGCAGCGTTGACTCAAGCAACACTGCAGCTTTCTTT. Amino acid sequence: CSVDSSNTAAFF.

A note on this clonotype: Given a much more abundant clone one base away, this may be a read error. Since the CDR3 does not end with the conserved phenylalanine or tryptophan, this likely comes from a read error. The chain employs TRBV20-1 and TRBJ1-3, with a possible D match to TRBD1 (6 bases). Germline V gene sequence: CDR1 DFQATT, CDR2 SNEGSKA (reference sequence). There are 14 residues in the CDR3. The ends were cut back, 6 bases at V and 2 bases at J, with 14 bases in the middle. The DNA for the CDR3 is TGCAGTGCCATTACCGGGACAACTGGAAACACCATATATCTT. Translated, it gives CSAITGTTGNTIYL.

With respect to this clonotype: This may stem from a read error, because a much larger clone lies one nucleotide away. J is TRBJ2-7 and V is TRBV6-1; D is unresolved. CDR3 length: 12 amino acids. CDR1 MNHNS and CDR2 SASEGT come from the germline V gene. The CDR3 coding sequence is TGTGCCAGAAGTGAAATGGCGTACGAGCAGTACTTC. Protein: CARSEMAYEQYF.

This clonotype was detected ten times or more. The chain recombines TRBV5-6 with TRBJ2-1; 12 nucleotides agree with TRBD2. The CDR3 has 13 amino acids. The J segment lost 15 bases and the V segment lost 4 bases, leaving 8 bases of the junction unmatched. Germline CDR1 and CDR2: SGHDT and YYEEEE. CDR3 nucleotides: TGTGCCAGCAGCCTAGGGACTAGCGGGTTGGGGTTCTTC. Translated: CASSLGTSGLGFF.

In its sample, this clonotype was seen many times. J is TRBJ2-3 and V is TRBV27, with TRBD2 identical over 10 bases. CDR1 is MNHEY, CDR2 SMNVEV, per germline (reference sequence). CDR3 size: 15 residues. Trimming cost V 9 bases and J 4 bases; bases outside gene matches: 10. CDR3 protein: CASAPLAGVSDTQYF. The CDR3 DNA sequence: TGTGCCAGTGCCCCCCTAGCGGGAGTATCAGATACGCAGTATTTT.

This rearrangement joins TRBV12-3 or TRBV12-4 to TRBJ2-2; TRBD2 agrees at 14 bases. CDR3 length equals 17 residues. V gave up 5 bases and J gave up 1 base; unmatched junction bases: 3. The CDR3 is CASSRGLAGGNTGELFF. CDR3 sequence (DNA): TGTGCCAGCAGTCGAGGACTAGCGGGAGGGAACACCGGGGAGCTGTTTTTT.

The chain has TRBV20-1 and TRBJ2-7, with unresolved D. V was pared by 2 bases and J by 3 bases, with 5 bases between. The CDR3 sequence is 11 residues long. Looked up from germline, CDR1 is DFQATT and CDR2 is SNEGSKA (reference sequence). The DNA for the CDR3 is TGCAGTGCTAGATCGGGCTACGAGCAGTACTTC. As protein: CSARSGYEQYF.

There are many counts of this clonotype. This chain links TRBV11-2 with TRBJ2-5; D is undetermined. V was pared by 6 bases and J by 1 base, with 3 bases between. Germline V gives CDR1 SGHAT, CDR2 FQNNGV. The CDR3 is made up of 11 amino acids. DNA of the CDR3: TGTGCCAGCAGTTCCCAAGAGACCCAGTACTTC. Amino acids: CASSSQETQYF.

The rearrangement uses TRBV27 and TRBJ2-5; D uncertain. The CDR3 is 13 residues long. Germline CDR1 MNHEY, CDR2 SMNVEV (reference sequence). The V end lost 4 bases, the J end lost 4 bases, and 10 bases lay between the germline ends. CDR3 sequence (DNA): TGTGCCAGCAGTTATTCTGGGTCAGAGACCCAGTACTTC. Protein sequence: CASSYSGSETQYF.